This entry is about one T cell receptor beta chain. The entry originates in a study of blood T cell repertoires in COVID-19. About the research overall: Acute and convalescent COVID-19 specimens originated in the United States, Italy and Spain. From T cells, B-cell-depleted T cells, or PBMCs came the material, which was cDNA or gDNA.

In the original workflow: The authors estimated nucleated cell counts from reference gene primer amplification. TCRdb's table, derived via immunoSEQ multiplex PCR, lists solely in-frame clones and lacks some. V, J and clone size are those of that table, while D and trimming were read from the DNA. The sample shows 55,000 to 70,000 clones, around 87% of them seen only once. The CDR3 sequence is 16 residues long. Germline V gene sequence: CDR1 SGHNT, CDR2 YENEEA. J was trimmed by 9 bases and V by 4 bases; bases with no gene match: 12. The sample comprised peripheral blood. The clonotype comes from a woman under 30 with acute or convalescent COVID-19. The V gene is TRBV11-3, the J gene TRBJ2-1; 10 bases are shared with TRBD2. The CDR3 DNA reads as TGTGCCAGCAGCTCCCGCGGAGCGGGGGGGCGGAGTGAGCAGTTCTTC. Residues: CASSSRGAGGRSEQFF.